One and the same sample provided the 16 T cell receptor beta chains below, sequenced in a study of blood T cells in healthy people across ages. Alongside a J-beta primer mix, a sample-barcoded 5' primer served in a second PCR lasting about 7 to 11 cycles. In TCRdb, the 5' RACE reads were re-called with MiXCR into one record per CDR3 protein. The table includes some 1.5 million distinct CDR3 sequences, 28% detected once. Sample: blood. These receptor sequences come from a woman aged 30 to 39 in good health.

This chain uses TRBV7-6 with TRBJ2-7; possibly TRBD2 for D (7 bases). Germline V gives CDR1 SGHVS, CDR2 FNYEAQ. The germline V and J ends were trimmed by 4 bases and 4 bases, with 17 bases remaining between them. CDR3 length: 15 amino acids. For the CDR3, the DNA is TGTGCCAGCAGCTCAGGCGGGGGCGCAATGTACGAGCAGTACTTC. Protein sequence: CASSSGGGAMYEQYF.

A few counts support this clonotype. The rearrangement links TRBV25-1 to TRBJ2-1; the D gene is possibly TRBD1 (6 bases). V lost 5 bases and J 6 bases, leaving 20 bases between the germline ends. Per the germline V gene, CDR1 is MGHDK and CDR2 is SYGVNS. The CDR3 is made up of 16 amino acids. CDR3 sequence: CASSLRPGHLRNEQFF. The CDR3 DNA is TGTGCCAGCAGTTTAAGGCCGGGACACCTCCGCAATGAGCAGTTCTTC.

In its sample, this clonotype was seen a few times. The genes are TRBV5-1 and TRBJ2-7; 7 bases are a match to TRBD1. The CDR3 has 15 amino acids. Germline V gene sequence: CDR1 SGHRS, CDR2 YFSETQ. Trimming at V came to 3 bases and at J to 3 bases, leaving 9 bases not matched to a gene. The CDR3 bases are TGCGCCAGCAGCTCATTACAGGGGTCCCTCTACGAGCAGTACTTC. Protein sequence: CASSSLQGSLYEQYF.

The table lists this clonotype with a few counts. The J gene is TRBJ2-1, the V gene TRBV20-1, with TRBD2 as a possible D gene (6 bases). V lost 5 bases and J 0 bases, leaving 14 bases between the germline ends. CDR1 is DFQATT and CDR2 is SNEGSKA in the germline V gene (reference sequence). The CDR3 extends over 15 amino acids. CDR3 in amino acids: CSALPGLISYNEQFF. The CDR3, as DNA: TGCAGTGCTTTGCCGGGACTTATCTCCTACAATGAGCAGTTCTTC.

Only a few counts were recorded for this clonotype. This chain joins TRBV12-3 or TRBV12-4 and TRBJ2-1, with TRBD2 as a possible D gene (6 bases). CDR3 length equals 16 residues. V lost 3 bases and J 3 bases, leaving 15 bases between the germline ends. CDR3 residues: CASSLVAGTGYNEQFF. Here the CDR3 DNA reads TGTGCCAGCAGTTTGGTTGCCGGGACTGGCTACAATGAGCAGTTCTTC.

This clonotype has a handful of counts. The DNA of the CDR3 is TGCAGTGCTTGGCGGGGCAACGACAAAAACATTCAGTACTTC. This encodes CSAWRGNDKNIQYF. The rearrangement joins TRBV20-1 to TRBJ2-4; TRBD2 is a possible D gene (6 bases). Deletions cut 5 bases from V and 3 bases from J, with 14 bases between. The CDR3 is made up of 14 amino acids. Germline CDR1 is DFQATT and CDR2 is SNEGSKA (reference sequence).

The chain is built from TRBV28 and TRBJ1-2; TRBD1 agrees at 7 bases. J was trimmed by 8 bases and V by 4 bases; bases with no gene match: 10. Germline V gene lookup returns CDR1 MDHEN and CDR2 SYDVKM. The CDR3 extends over 14 amino acids. CDR3 coding DNA: TGTGCCAGCAGTTGGACATACAGGGGCGAGGGCTACACCTTC. It specifies CASSWTYRGEGYTF.

In this sample, this clonotype turned up a few times. The chain has TRBV6-5 and TRBJ2-2; TRBD2 is a possible D gene (6 bases). Germline V lookup: CDR1 MNHEY, CDR2 SVGAGI. This CDR3 has 13 residues. V gave up 8 bases and J gave up 4 bases, with 11 bases separating them. CDR3 nucleotides: TGTGCCAGCGTCGGGGGTACCACCGGGGAGCTGTTTTTT. It translates to CASVGGTTGELFF.

The J gene is TRBJ2-1, the V gene TRBV11-2; tentative D call: TRBD2 (5 bases). Germline CDR1 and CDR2: SGHAT and FQNNGV. CDR3 length: 16 amino acids. V was cut by 5 bases and J by 2 bases, with 16 bases left in between. For the CDR3, the DNA is TGTGCCAGCAGCCGCACTAGGCGGAGGACCTACAATGAGCAGTTCTTC. This encodes CASSRTRRRTYNEQFF.

This chain connects TRBV29-1 to TRBJ2-5; tentatively, D is TRBD1 (6 bases). Looked up from germline, CDR1 is SQVTM and CDR2 is ANQGSEA. The CDR3 runs to 13 residues. The germline V and J ends were trimmed by 7 bases and 5 bases, with 17 bases remaining between them. In nucleotides, the CDR3 is TGCAGCGCCCCCCAGGGGCCCGGGGAGACCCAGTACTTC. Translated: CSAPQGPGETQYF.

This clonotype has a handful of counts. The rearrangement joins TRBV30 to TRBJ2-7; TRBD2 agrees at 9 bases. The J segment lost 1 base and the V segment lost 0 bases, leaving 4 bases of the junction unmatched. This CDR3 comprises 15 residues. From germline, CDR1 is GTSNPN and CDR2 SVGIG (reference sequence). For the CDR3, the DNA is TGTGCCTGGAGTGTCAAGACTAGCGGATCCTACGAGCAGTACTTC. It translates to CAWSVKTSGSYEQYF.

This clonotype was observed many times. V usage is TRBV18 and J usage is TRBJ2-7; tentatively, D is TRBD2 (5 bases). Germline V gene data show CDR1 as KGHSH and CDR2 as LQKENI. The V gene lost 2 bases and the J gene lost 5 bases, with 13 bases spanning the gap. There are 14 residues in the CDR3. CDR3 sequence reads: CASSPREGTHEQYF. The CDR3 bases are TGTGCCAGCTCACCAAGAGAGGGTACCCACGAGCAGTACTTC.

The chain joins TRBV28 to TRBJ1-2; TRBD1 matches 10 bases. Per germline, CDR1 MDHEN and CDR2 SYDVKM. The CDR3 spans 16 residues. With 5 bases clipped from V and 3 bases from J, the junction kept 9 bases outside the gene matches. The CDR3 is CASSPIDRGPYYGYTF. In DNA, the CDR3 is TGTGCCAGCAGTCCGATCGACAGGGGGCCATACTATGGCTACACCTTC.

A word on this clonotype: One junction end disagrees with the germline gene, perhaps due to a read error. The V call is TRBV5-1, the J call TRBJ2-4; D may correspond to TRBD1 or TRBD2 (6 bases each). The DNA end is more similar to TRBJ2-5, so the J call may be wrong. The CDR3 runs 15 residues. Germline CDR1 and CDR2: SGHRS and YFSETQ. The CDR3 DNA sequence: TGTGCCAGCAGAGAGGGGGGACTGGAGAAAGAGACCCAGTACTTC. Residues: CASREGGLEKETQYF.

V gene TRBV20-1 combines with J gene TRBJ2-3; D perhaps matches TRBD1 (6 bases). The germline V and J ends were trimmed by 4 bases and 0 bases, with 14 bases remaining between them. Germline loops: CDR1 DFQATT, CDR2 SNEGSKA (reference sequence). The CDR3 is made up of 15 amino acids. CDR3 DNA sequence: TGCAGTGCTACCCCCGGGACAACTAGCACAGATACGCAGTATTTT. As protein: CSATPGTTSTDTQYF.

The chain employs TRBV20-1 and TRBJ2-5; D is unresolved. The better agreement between TRBJ2-1 and the DNA end casts doubt on the J call. Germline assignment: CDR1 DFQATT and CDR2 SNEGSKA (reference sequence). The CDR3 spans 12 residues. CDR3 sequence: CSAMTDQETQFF. The CDR3 nucleotides are TGCAGTGCGATGACGGACCAAGAGACCCAGTTCTTC.